These 19 T cell receptor beta chains were all obtained from the same sample, sequenced in a study of blood T cell repertoires in COVID-19. Clones were read by immunoSEQ multiplex PCR, and TCRdb kept only the in-frame ones, dropping some. This sample has over 200,000 clones, with roughly 87% found just once. Sequencing was performed on peripheral blood. All receptors derive from a woman aged 18-29 years who had recovered from COVID-19.

V is TRBV7-6 and J is TRBJ2-7, with 8 positions matching TRBD2. The CDR3 has 15 amino acids. J lost 4 bases, V lost 8 bases, and 13 bases had no gene match. Germline V CDR1 and CDR2: SGHVS, FNYEAQ. The CDR3 DNA reads TGTGCCAGCTCTAACCCCCGGGAGGGCCCTTACGAGCAGTACTTC. This codes for CASSNPREGPYEQYF.

V is TRBV5-6 and J is TRBJ1-1; TRBD1 is a possible D gene (5 bases). Trimming left V 3 bases short and J 1 base short, with 10 bases between. The CDR3 sequence is 14 residues long. Germline V gives CDR1 SGHDT, CDR2 YYEEEE. CDR3 loop: CASSWRDWNTEAFF. CDR3 bases: TGTGCCAGCAGCTGGCGGGACTGGAACACTGAAGCTTTCTTT.

The chain couples TRBV24-1 to TRBJ2-3; 10 nucleotides line up with TRBD2. The CDR3 is 15 amino acids. Germline CDR1 reads KGHDR; CDR2 reads SFDVKD. After removal of 4 bases from V and 5 bases from J, the junction contained 5 bases not matched to a gene. The CDR3 DNA sequence: TGTGCCACCAGTGACCCTAGCGGGAGAGGAGATACGCAGTATTTT. Protein product: CATSDPSGRGDTQYF.

In DNA form, the CDR3 reads TGTGCCAGCAGCCTAGCGCACAGCTCCTACAATGAGCAGTTCTTC. Residues: CASSLAHSSYNEQFF. The genes are TRBV27 and TRBJ2-1; D is perhaps TRBD2 (6 bases). V was shortened by 6 bases and J by 0 bases, with 12 bases between the two germline ends. The CDR3 has 15 residues. Germline V CDR1 and CDR2: MNHEY, SMNVEV (reference sequence).

The rearrangement uses TRBV9 and TRBJ1-4; the match to TRBD1 covers 7 bases. The germline gives CDR1 SGDLS, CDR2 YYNGEE. This CDR3 contains 13 residues. Germline trimming cut 7 bases from V and 8 bases from J; bases unmatched to any gene: 8. The CDR3 reads CASSGTDSEKLFF. The CDR3 nucleotides are TGTGCCAGCTCCGGGACAGATTCCGAAAAACTGTTTTTT.

The rearrangement uses TRBV30 and TRBJ1-1, with TRBD1 matching 9 bases. The trim removed 2 bases at V and 9 bases at J, leaving 4 bases unmatched. The CDR3 extends over 12 amino acids. Germline loops: CDR1 GTSNPN, CDR2 SVGIG (reference sequence). CDR3 sequence (DNA): TGTGCCTGGAGTCCCGGACAGGGGCAAGCTTTCTTT. This translates into CAWSPGQGQAFF.

V and J are TRBV13 and TRBJ1-2, with D tentatively TRBD1 (5 bases). CDR1 is PRHDT, CDR2 FYEKMQ, per germline (reference sequence). The CDR3 is 14 amino acids. Deletions cut 4 bases from V and 6 bases from J, with 15 bases between. The CDR3: CASSSGGGFNGYTF. The DNA for the CDR3 is TGTGCCAGCAGCTCCGGGGGGGGATTTAATGGCTACACCTTC.

The J gene is TRBJ2-1, the V gene TRBV24-1; D may be TRBD1 (5 bases). Trimming took off 1 base at V and 5 bases at J, with 8 bases between the two ends. Germline V gene lookup returns CDR1 KGHDR and CDR2 SFDVKD. CDR3 length equals 14 residues. The CDR3 DNA reads TGTGCCACCAGTGATTTCGACAGTGACAATGAGCAGTTCTTC. Protein product: CATSDFDSDNEQFF.

J is TRBJ2-7 and V is TRBV4-1; 8 bases agree with TRBD1. The CDR3 has 17 residues. V was pared by 1 base and J by 3 bases, with 11 bases of the junction left unmatched. The V gene's germline CDR1 is MGHRA and CDR2 YSYEKL. The CDR3 sequence is CASSQGLQGTGHYEQYF. DNA for the CDR3: TGCGCCAGCAGCCAAGGGCTCCAAGGGACAGGCCACTACGAGCAGTACTTC.

The V and J genes are TRBV30 and TRBJ1-1; no firm D call. The germline V and J ends were trimmed by 2 bases and 1 base, with 11 bases remaining between them. Germline V gene sequence: CDR1 GTSNPN, CDR2 SVGIG (reference sequence). The CDR3 spans 14 residues. The CDR3 DNA sequence: TGTGCCTGGAGTAGCTGGTTAGCGAACACTGAAGCTTTCTTT. This encodes CAWSSWLANTEAFF.

The chain employs TRBV28 and TRBJ2-1; 9 bases agree with TRBD1. The CDR3 has 17 amino acids. Germline CDR1 reads MDHEN; CDR2 reads SYDVKM. The J segment lost 5 bases and the V segment lost 6 bases, leaving 14 bases of the junction unmatched. CDR3 in amino acids: CASSPFWSGTGNNEQFF. The CDR3 nucleotides are TGTGCCAGCAGCCCCTTTTGGTCCGGGACAGGGAACAATGAGCAGTTCTTC.

The chain joins TRBV7-9 to TRBJ2-3; tentatively, D is TRBD2 (5 bases). This CDR3 comprises 15 residues. V was cut by 5 bases and J by 0 bases, with 12 bases left in between. Germline values: CDR1 SEHNR, CDR2 FQNEAQ (reference sequence). The CDR3 DNA follows: TGTGCCAGCAGCCCGGGAAGCCGTAGCACAGATACGCAGTATTTT. It yields the protein CASSPGSRSTDTQYF.

This rearrangement joins TRBV2 to TRBJ1-5; 7 bases line up with TRBD1. The CDR3 loop spans 14 amino acids. V shed 5 bases, J shed 2 bases, and the junction held 3 bases outside the gene matches. The germline gives CDR1 SNHLY, CDR2 FYNNEI. The CDR3 sequence is CASSRQGGNQPQHF. CDR3 DNA sequence: TGTGCCAGCAGTAGACAGGGTGGCAATCAGCCCCAGCATTTT.

This clone was seen a single time. The chain uses TRBV30 and TRBJ2-7; TRBD2 matches 9 bases. Germline V gene data show CDR1 as GTSNPN and CDR2 as SVGIG (reference sequence). The trim removed 2 bases at V and 3 bases at J, leaving 8 bases unmatched. The CDR3 runs to 15 residues. The CDR3 DNA sequence: TGTGCCTGGAGTAAACTGACTAGCGGCGTCTACGAGCAGTACTTC. As protein: CAWSKLTSGVYEQYF.

A few counts support this clone. The V gene is TRBV30, the J gene TRBJ1-2; possibly TRBD1 for D (5 bases). V lost 4 bases to trimming and J lost 8 bases, with 14 bases between them. Germline CDR1 is GTSNPN and CDR2 is SVGIG (reference sequence). The CDR3 has 12 residues. CDR3 sequence (DNA): TGTGCCTGGATGAACGGGGGTAGGGGCTACACCTTC. It codes for CAWMNGGRGYTF. The complete variable domain, with remaining parts taken from reference TRBV30 and TRBJ1-2, reads SQTIHQWPATLVQPVGSPLSLECTVEGTSNPNLYWYRQAAGRGLQLLFYSVGIGQISSEVPQNLSASRPQDRQFILSSKKLLLSDSGFYLCAWMNGGRGYTFGSGTRLTVV.

The chain's CDR3 is CASSPQGGETQYF. As DNA, the CDR3 is TGCGCCAGCAGCCCTCAGGGAGGAGAGACCCAGTACTTC. The genes are TRBV4-1 and TRBJ2-5, with D possibly matching TRBD2 (6 bases). CDR3 length equals 13 residues. Germline CDR1 is MGHRA and CDR2 is YSYEKL. Trimming stripped 4 bases from V and 4 bases from J, with 10 bases between.

The gene calls are TRBV27 and TRBJ2-7; 10 nucleotides align to TRBD1. The germline V gene encodes CDR1 MNHEY and CDR2 SMNVEV (reference sequence). The ends lost 3 bases at V and 3 bases at J; junction bases unmatched: 5. The CDR3 sequence is 15 residues long. The CDR3 spells CASSFVGTGVYEQYF. The CDR3 coding sequence is TGTGCCAGCAGTTTCGTTGGGACAGGGGTCTACGAGCAGTACTTC.

This clone was seen only once. The chain is built from TRBV11-1 and TRBJ1-1; 9 bases are a match to TRBD1. Germline V CDR1 and CDR2: SGHAT, FQDESV (reference sequence). The ends lost 5 bases at V and 0 bases at J; junction bases unmatched: 7. This CDR3 has 16 amino acids. CDR3 in DNA: TGTGCCAGCAGCCTACAGGGGGCTGGGGTGAACACTGAAGCTTTCTTT. Translation gives CASSLQGAGVNTEAFF. Full variable domain (remainder filled in from reference TRBV11-1 and TRBJ1-1): EAEVAQSPRYKITEKSQAVAFWCDPISGHATLYWYRQILGQGPELLVQFQDESVVDDSQLPKDRFSAERLKGVDSTLKIQPAELGDSAMYLCASSLQGAGVNTEAFFGQGTRLTVV.

The V call is TRBV24-1, the J call TRBJ2-1; weak D call: TRBD1 (6 bases). Germline assignment: CDR1 KGHDR and CDR2 SFDVKD. V was clipped by 2 bases and J by 6 bases, with 13 bases between them. This CDR3 spans 15 amino acids. The CDR3 region has the DNA TGTGCCACCAGTGATTCCAGGGGCGCGGGCAATGAGCAGTTCTTC. Encoded protein: CATSDSRGAGNEQFF.